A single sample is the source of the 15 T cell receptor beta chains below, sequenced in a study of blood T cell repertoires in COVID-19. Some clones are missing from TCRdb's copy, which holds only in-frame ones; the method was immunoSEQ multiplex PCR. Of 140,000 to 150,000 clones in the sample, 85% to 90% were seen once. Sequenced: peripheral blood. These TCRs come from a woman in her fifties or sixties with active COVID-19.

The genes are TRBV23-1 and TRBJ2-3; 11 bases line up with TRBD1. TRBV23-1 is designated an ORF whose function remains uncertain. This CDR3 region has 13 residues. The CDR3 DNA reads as TGCGCGACTGGGACAGGGGGAAACCATACGCAGTATTTT. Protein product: CATGTGGNHTQYF.

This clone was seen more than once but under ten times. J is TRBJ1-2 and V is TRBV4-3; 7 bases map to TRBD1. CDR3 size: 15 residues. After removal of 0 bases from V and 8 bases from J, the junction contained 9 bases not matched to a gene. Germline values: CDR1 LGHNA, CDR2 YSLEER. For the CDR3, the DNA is TGCGCCAGCAGCCAAGAGGCGCAGGGGGGTAGAGGCTACACCTTC. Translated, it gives CASSQEAQGGRGYTF.

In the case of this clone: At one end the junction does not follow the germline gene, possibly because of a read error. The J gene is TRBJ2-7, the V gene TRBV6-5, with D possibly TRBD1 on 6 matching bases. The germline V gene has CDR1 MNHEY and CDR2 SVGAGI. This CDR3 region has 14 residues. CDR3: CASNYDRHPYEQYF. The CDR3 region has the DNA TGTGCCAGCAATTACGACAGGCACCCCTACGAGCAGTACTTC.

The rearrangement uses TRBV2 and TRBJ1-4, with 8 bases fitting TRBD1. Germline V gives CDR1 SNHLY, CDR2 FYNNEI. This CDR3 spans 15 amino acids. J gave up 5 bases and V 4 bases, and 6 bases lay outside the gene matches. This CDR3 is CASSATGTGNEKLFF. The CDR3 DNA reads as TGTGCCAGCAGTGCTACCGGGACAGGAAATGAAAAACTGTTTTTT.

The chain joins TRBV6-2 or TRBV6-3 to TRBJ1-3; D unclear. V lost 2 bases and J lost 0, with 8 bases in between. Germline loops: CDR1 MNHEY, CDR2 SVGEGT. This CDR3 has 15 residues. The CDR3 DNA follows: TGTGCCAGCAGTTACCTATTCTCCTCTGGAAACACCATATATTTT. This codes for CASSYLFSSGNTIYF.

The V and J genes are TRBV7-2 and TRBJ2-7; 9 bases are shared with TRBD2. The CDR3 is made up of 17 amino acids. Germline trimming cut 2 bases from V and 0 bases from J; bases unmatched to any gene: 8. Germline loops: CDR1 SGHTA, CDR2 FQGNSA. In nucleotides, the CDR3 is TGTGCCAGCAGCTTACCGCTAGCGGGAAGGTTCTCCTACGAGCAGTACTTC. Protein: CASSLPLAGRFSYEQYF.

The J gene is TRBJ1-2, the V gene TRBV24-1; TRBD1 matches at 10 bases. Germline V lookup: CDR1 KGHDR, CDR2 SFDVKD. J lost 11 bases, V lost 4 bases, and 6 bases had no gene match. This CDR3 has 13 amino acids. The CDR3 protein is CATSDRDRGRYTF. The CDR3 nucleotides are TGTGCCACCAGTGACAGGGACAGGGGACGGTACACCTTC.

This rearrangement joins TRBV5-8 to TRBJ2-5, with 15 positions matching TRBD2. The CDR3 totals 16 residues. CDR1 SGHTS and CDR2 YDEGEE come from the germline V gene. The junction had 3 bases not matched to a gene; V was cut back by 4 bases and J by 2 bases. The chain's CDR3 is CASSPGLAGGQETQYF. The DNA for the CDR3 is TGTGCCAGCAGCCCTGGACTAGCGGGAGGGCAAGAGACCCAGTACTTC.

CDR3 sequence (DNA): TGTGCCAGCAGTTACTCAGGGAGCGCCCTTCGGAACACTGAAGCTTTCTTT. It codes for CASSYSGSALRNTEAFF. This chain uses TRBV6-2 or TRBV6-3 with TRBJ1-1, with D unresolved. CDR3 length: 17 residues. CDR1 is MNHEY and CDR2 is SVGEGT in the germline V gene. V lost 0 bases, J lost 1 base, and 15 bases lay in between.

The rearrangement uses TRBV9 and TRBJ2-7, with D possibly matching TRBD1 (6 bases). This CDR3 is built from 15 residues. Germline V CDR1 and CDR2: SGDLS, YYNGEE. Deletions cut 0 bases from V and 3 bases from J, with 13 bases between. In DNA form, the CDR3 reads TGTGCCAGCAGCGTAGCTTCGGGCAGGGGCTACGAGCAGTACTTC. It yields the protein CASSVASGRGYEQYF.

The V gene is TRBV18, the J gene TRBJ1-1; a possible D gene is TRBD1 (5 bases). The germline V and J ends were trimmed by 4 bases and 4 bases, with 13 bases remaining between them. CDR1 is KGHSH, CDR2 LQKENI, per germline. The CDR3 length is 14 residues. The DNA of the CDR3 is TGTGCCAGCTCACGGCGGGGCTTATTCACTGAAGCTTTCTTT. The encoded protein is CASSRRGLFTEAFF.

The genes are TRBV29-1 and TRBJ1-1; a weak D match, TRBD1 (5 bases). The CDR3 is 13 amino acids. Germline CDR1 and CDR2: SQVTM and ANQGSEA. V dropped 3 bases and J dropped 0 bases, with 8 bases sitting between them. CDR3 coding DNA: TGCAGCGTTGAGCCAGGGATGAACACTGAAGCTTTCTTT. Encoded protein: CSVEPGMNTEAFF.

CDR3 sequence reads: CASIAHLNTEAFF. In nucleotides, the CDR3 is TGTGCCAGTATCGCCCACTTGAACACTGAAGCTTTCTTT. This sequence joins TRBV19 and TRBJ1-1; D uncertain. The V gene's germline CDR1 is LNHDA and CDR2 SQIVND (reference sequence). The CDR3 has 13 amino acids. V dropped 7 bases and J dropped 0 bases, with 9 bases sitting between them.

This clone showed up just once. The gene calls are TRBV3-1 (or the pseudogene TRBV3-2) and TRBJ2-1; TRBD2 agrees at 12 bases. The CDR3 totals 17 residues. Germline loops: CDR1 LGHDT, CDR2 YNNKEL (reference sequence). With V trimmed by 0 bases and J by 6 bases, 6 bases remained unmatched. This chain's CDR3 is CASSQDPRTSGINEQFF. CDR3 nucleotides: TGTGCCAGCAGCCAAGATCCGCGGACTAGCGGGATCAATGAGCAGTTCTTC.

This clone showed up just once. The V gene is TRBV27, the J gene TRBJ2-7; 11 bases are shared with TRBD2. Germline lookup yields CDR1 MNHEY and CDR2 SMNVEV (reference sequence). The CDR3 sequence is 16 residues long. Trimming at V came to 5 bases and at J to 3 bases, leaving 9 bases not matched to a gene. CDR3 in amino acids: CASSLPGTSGYYEQYF. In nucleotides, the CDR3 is TGTGCCAGCAGTCTTCCTGGGACTAGCGGTTACTACGAGCAGTACTTC.